This TCR beta chain was obtained from a study of cytomegalovirus exposure and HLA in healthy donors (TCRdb year 2017). In the study overall: According to an earlier analysis of 587 of the donors, about 179 million T cells yielded 117 million unique TCR beta sequences and roughly 280 Gb of sequence data. About 330 gigabases of sequencing data and around 85 million unique TCR sequences made up an early release that covered approximately 700 HLA-typed donors. The genetic ancestry cluster associated with self-reported Caucasian donors included 70% to 85% of the 300 to 450 genotyped donors. The study was designed to test whether signatures of past pathogen exposure could be identified by cataloging public T cell receptors. The T cell repertoires of 700 or so subjects were profiled by immunosequencing and related to cytomegalovirus serostatus. In addition to the first cohort of around 670 subjects, a separate validation cohort of approximately 110 different subjects was used. High-throughput TCR immunosequencing, statistical association of individual TCRs with disease status, and machine learning were combined to predict cytomegalovirus infection status. A later analysis re-examined previously published TCR beta repertoires from just over 650 donors and added high-resolution HLA genotyping to investigate patterns of TCR occurrence. In the later analysis, no new phenotypic data were used to find candidate immune exposures; instead, reliance was placed on TCR beta sequences and their occurrence across donors. To decide whether each TCR beta V gene segment behaved as functional or pseudogenic, an earlier analysis of fewer than 750 of the donors relied on high-throughput TCR beta sequencing. Alongside the repertoire data, information on donor age, sex, ethnicity and CMV serostatus was compiled. A later genetic analysis used genome-wide SNP genotypes for about 60% of the 666 donors, treating that subset as a discovery cohort. Every repertoire in the discovery cohort had been generated on one and the same sequencing platform. Both class I and class II loci were covered by HLA typing, at four-digit resolution. The number of donors typed differed by locus, with about 629-630 for A, B, C, DRB1 and DQB1, over 500 for DQA1, 600 to 610 for DPA1, and approximately 470 for DPB1. Several DR-DQ haplotypes were handled as single units for association and clustering because linkage in the cohort was strong. Across some 400 genotyped donors of the cohort, an average of about 200,000 unique TCR beta nucleotide sequences per donor were sequenced, and around 19% of those sequences were non-productive.

The cohort was made up of about 610 healthy bone marrow donors. At the time of sampling, all cohort members were nominally healthy, though unrecorded immune exposures were likely present. The donor was CMV seronegative and was included in the group of a few hundred seronegative cohort members. Every donor gave a peripheral blood sample, and the peripheral blood mononuclear cells from that sample were used for TCR beta sequencing. The Qiagen DNeasy Blood Extraction Kit was used to extract genomic DNA from the blood cell samples. Of note for this clone: Its antigen is currently not known. No base quality information exists; no much larger clone differs at one position.

Sequences SGHNT (CDR1) and YENEEA (CDR2) are obtained from the germline V gene. Unmatched junction bases come to 1, with V trimmed by 3 bases and J by 3 bases. There are 13 amino acids in the CDR3, from cysteine to phenylalanine inclusive. Only the CDR3 portion is preserved as DNA: 39 bases, with reading frame beginning at the first base. Receptors were amplified or captured by the immunoSEQ multiplex PCR assay. For the multiplex PCR, a mixture combining 60 forward primers for TCR Vbeta segments and 13 reverse primers for TCR Jbeta segments was used. The CDR3 region of rearranged TCR beta genes was amplified from genomic DNA with a multiplex PCR assay. On the Illumina HiSeq System, the amplified TCR beta libraries were sequenced as 87-base-pair reads. From the authors' description of their analysis: Across the 700 or so repertoires, a later analysis counted tens of millions of unique TCR beta chains, 8.5 million to 12 million of which were shared by at least two donors. Raw reads were error-corrected and collapsed into unique sequences by a nearest-neighbor algorithm in which closely related sequences were merged to remove PCR and sequencing errors. To assign V, D and J gene segments, CDR3 sequences were aligned to IMGT reference sequences. For a sequence to be retained, at least a six-nucleotide match to both a V gene segment and a J gene segment was required. A rearrangement counted as productive if the CDR3 had no stop codons and remained in frame with V and J, and every other rearrangement counted as non-productive. CDR3 was defined by IMGT convention, running from the second conserved V-encoded cysteine to the conserved J-encoded phenylalanine. The earlier analysis of 450 to 750 of the donors excluded any sequence lacking an unambiguous match to a single V gene segment. An earlier analysis of just under 600 of the donors called V segments functional above 56.7% productive rearrangements and segregating when the between-donor standard deviation exceeded 5%. A statistical classification framework was developed to diagnose cytomegalovirus status using the catalog of TCR beta chain sequences. A later analysis assigned V and J genes by comparing TCR nucleotide sequences with IMGT/GENE-DB human TR gene sequences. Using the TCRdist pipeline, a later analysis assigned CDR3 sequences along with most-parsimonious VDJ recombination scenarios. In a later analysis, each TCR beta chain was defined by its CDR3 amino acid sequence together with its V-gene family, and reads lacking a unique V-gene family were excluded. To address suspected cross-contamination and a sequencing artifact, a later analysis removed around 600 highly shared, low-generation-probability nucleotide sequences. In a later analysis, a clonal expansion index was calculated for each public chain from normalized within-repertoire ranks of inferred template counts. In a later analysis, generation probabilities were computed with a VDJ recombination model fitted to out-of-frame rearrangements, and the resulting probabilities were checked against IGoR. In a later analysis, hypergeometric tests were used to score TCR-TCR, TCR-HLA and TCR-CMV co-occurrence, with a repertoire-size bias correction applied to TCR pairs. False discovery rates were estimated in a later analysis by permuting HLA or CMV assignments 20 times. In a later analysis, co-occurring TCRs were grouped using DBSCAN, with TCRdist sequence similarity added in when clustering inside HLA-allele-positive subsets. Repertoires with fewer than 30,000 or more than 120,000 public chains, plus five repertoires with anomalous nucleotide sharing, were excluded from co-occurrence clustering. In its TCRdb copy, this immuneACCESS table keeps in-frame sequences only and misses some clones. Where compared with another copy, unresolved V genes explain less than half of these, and the others have no known cause. The D gene and trimming were derived from the DNA, and the V and J assignments and clone size from that table. The sample data list 150,000 or so clones, and roughly 70% of these were observed just once. The ten most abundant clones make up 1.5% of the sample.

Here is what the overall study found, with its caveats: In a later analysis, some 17,000 TCR beta sequences were associated with specific HLA alleles at a false discovery rate of 0.05. Immune exposure information for the cohort was limited to CMV serostatus. Linkage disequilibrium might explain the correlated functional status among segregating V segments, but an unknown experimental factor could not be excluded. In the study, about 150 TCR beta chains were listed as associated with cytomegalovirus. Presence/absence analyses assumed roughly uniform sequencing depth across donors, an assumption that may not hold. In a later analysis, several top co-occurrence clusters were reported to appear linked to parvovirus B19, influenza, CMV and Epstein-Barr virus. A later genetic analysis reported fewer N-insertions in productive TCRs among donors in an Asian-associated ancestry cluster than the roughly 620-donor mean. The 87-base-pair reads could not distinguish some IMGT-functional V segments, including TRBV6-2 and TRBV6-3, so those segments were excluded. A later genetic analysis associated a missense DCLRE1C variant with V-gene and J-gene trimming of TCR beta chains, and an independent cohort replicated the association. Some 16 rarely observed V segments, including chromosome 9 orphons, were excluded from the earlier analysis of approximately 500 of the donors because counts were too low. Only TCR beta chains were sequenced in this cohort, and the absence of alpha or paired-chain data limited detectable features. A further reported finding was that TCR beta sequences accurately predicted the HLA-A and HLA-B alleles for most subjects in the first cohort. According to a later analysis, most CMV-associated TCR beta chains appeared to be HLA-restricted, and the HLA associations seemed to be driven largely by CMV exposure. A cluster of highly shared sequence variants was judged likely to represent a technical artifact of the sequencing pipeline. Across donors, most TCR sequences were observed very rarely, whereas some public TCRs were present in many individuals. The authors suggested that the approach could potentially be extended to other disease states and immunological phenotypes. The classifier was reported to diagnose cytomegalovirus status with high specificity and sensitivity in both the original and validation cohorts. A later analysis found that HLA-associated TCR beta chains were more clonally expanded and had lower generation probabilities than equally common non-associated chains. Because HLA typing was missing for some donors at each locus, association tests included only the typed subset. When HLA alleles, especially DR and DQ, strongly co-occurred, attributing TCR associations to individual alleles was difficult. In a later analysis, the rate of TCR association differed among HLA loci, with DRB1 alleles having the most associated TCRs and HLA-C alleles having the fewest. In vitro tests confirmed that three of the cytomegalovirus-associated TCR beta chains recognize cytomegalovirus antigens. In an earlier analysis of 587 of the donors, most TCR beta V segments appeared in productive rearrangements about 87% or about 30% of the time, broadly matching IMGT annotations.

Sequencing used PBMCs. The sequence came from a girl aged 5 to 17 in good health and CMV-seronegative. This chain joins TRBV11-3 to TRBJ1-1; a stretch of 7 junction bases matches TRBD1. The DNA is as follows: TGTGCCAGCAGCTTTCAGGGGGACACTGAAGCTTTCTTT. The translation is CASSFQGDTEAFF.